These 7 T cell receptor beta chains were sequenced from one sample in a study of blood T cell repertoires in COVID-19. TCRdb's table, derived via immunoSEQ multiplex PCR, lists solely in-frame clones and lacks some. The table shows tens of thousands of clones, with over 70% occurring only once. The material sequenced was peripheral blood. Receptor source: a human donor in a cohort sampled during active COVID-19.

The V call is TRBV6-5, the J call TRBJ2-7; D gene unclear. This CDR3 region has 11 residues. V was shortened by 8 bases and J by 6 bases, with 11 bases between the two germline ends. From germline, CDR1 is MNHEY and CDR2 SVGAGI. The CDR3 nucleotides are TGTGCCAGCTACGAGGATGGCGAGCAGTACTTC. Translation gives CASYEDGEQYF.

This chain uses TRBV9 with TRBJ2-3; D is undetermined. V lost 4 bases and J lost 5, with 11 bases in between. Looked up from germline, CDR1 is SGDLS and CDR2 is YYNGEE. There are 13 residues in the CDR3. DNA for the CDR3: TGTGCCAGCAGCCCCCCCCGGAGAGATACGCAGTATTTT. This gives the protein CASSPPRRDTQYF.

Only one count was recorded for this clone. This chain uses TRBV3-1 (or the pseudogene TRBV3-2) with TRBJ1-4; no clear D gene. The CDR3 sequence is 12 residues long. Germline V gene data show CDR1 as LGHDT and CDR2 as YNNKEL (reference sequence). Trimming took off 5 bases at V and 6 bases at J, with 7 bases between the two ends. CDR3 DNA sequence: TGTGCCAGCAGCGATCAGGATGAAAAACTGTTTTTT. It is translated as CASSDQDEKLFF.

The chain combines TRBV2 with TRBJ2-1, with D perhaps matching TRBD2 (6 bases). The germline CDR1 and CDR2 sequences are SNHLY and FYNNEI. V was clipped by 5 bases and J by 3 bases, with 11 bases between them. The CDR3 spans 14 residues. The CDR3 here is CASSREANYNEQFF. Here the CDR3 DNA reads TGTGCCAGCAGTAGGGAGGCGAACTACAATGAGCAGTTCTTC.

Of note for this clone: A junction end diverges from the germline sequence, so it may reflect a read error. This rearrangement joins TRBV27 to TRBJ2-1; TRBD2 matches 8 bases. CDR1 MNHEY and CDR2 SMNVEV come from the germline V gene (reference sequence). The CDR3 covers 12 residues. The CDR3 nucleotides read TGTGCCAGCAGTTTGGGGCTCGGGGGGGTTGTCTTC. Translating gives CASSLGLGGVVF.

The chain links TRBV7-6 to TRBJ2-7, with D tentatively TRBD2 (7 bases). Germline V gives CDR1 SGHVS, CDR2 FNYEAQ. CDR3 length equals 15 residues. V lost 3 bases, J lost 0 bases, and 12 bases lay in between. The CDR3 DNA reads TGTGCCAGCAGCTTTGGGGGGGCTTCCTCCTACGAGCAGTACTTC. Translation gives CASSFGGASSYEQYF. Based on the CDR3 plus reference TRBV7-6 and TRBJ2-7, the full variable domain is GAGVSQSPRYKVTKRGQDVALRCDPISGHVSLYWYRQALGQGPEFLTYFNYEAQQDKSGLPNDRFSAERPEGSISTLTIQRTEQRDSAMYRCASSFGGASSYEQYFGPGTRLTVT.

J is TRBJ2-7 and V is TRBV6-5; TRBD1 agrees at 9 bases. The V segment lost 5 bases and the J segment 2 bases; nucleotides outside the gene matches: 1. The CDR3 spans 13 residues. Germline V gene data show CDR1 as MNHEY and CDR2 as SVGAGI. This CDR3 reads CASSRTGAYEQYF. CDR3 DNA sequence: TGTGCCAGCAGTCGGACAGGGGCCTACGAGCAGTACTTC.